This paragraph covers one T cell receptor (beta chain) sequence. Sequenced by immunoSEQ multiplex PCR; TCRdb stores in-frame clones only, minus some. The repertoire holds about 130,000 clones, with 90% as singletons. The germline V gene encodes CDR1 MDHEN and CDR2 SYDVKM. The V gene lost 3 bases and the J gene lost 6 bases, with 7 bases spanning the gap. The CDR3 loop spans 12 amino acids. This sample is drawn from a study of control samples from healthy donors and cancer patients. This chain uses TRBV28 with TRBJ2-3; D call uncertain. This TCR derives from a man aged 18-30 years in good health. Input material: blood. The CDR3 DNA reads as TGTGCCAGCAGTTTGAATGCGGATACGCAGTATTTT. Translating it yields CASSLNADTQYF.